This TCR beta chain was profiled in a study of blood T cell repertoires in COVID-19. The overall study: Specimens from acute and convalescent COVID-19 originated in the United States, Italy and Spain.

Original analysis: Reference gene primer amplification in the assay estimated nucleated cell counts. Using immunoSEQ multiplex PCR, the repertoire was profiled, and TCRdb retains in-frame clones only, with some absent. V, J and clone size derive from that table, while D and trimming were established from the DNA sequence. The data contain around 130,000 clones, about 90% of them singletons. V trimming: 5 bases; J trimming: 12 bases; junction bases outside the gene matches: 10. Looked up from germline, CDR1 is SGHAT and CDR2 is FQNNGV. This CDR3 comprises 13 residues. This sequence was found in a woman aged 50 to 60 who had recovered from COVID-19. V gene TRBV11-2 combines with J gene TRBJ2-3; 8 bases fit TRBD2. The sample taken for sequencing was peripheral blood. CDR3 loop: CASSPYSGAIQYF. In DNA, the CDR3 is TGTGCCAGCAGCCCATATAGCGGGGCGATACAGTATTTT.